These T cell receptor beta chains were read from a single sample in a study of cytomegalovirus exposure and HLA in healthy donors. Sequenced by immunoSEQ multiplex PCR; TCRdb stores in-frame clones only, minus some. The repertoire holds 100,000 to 150,000 clones, over 70% seen once, with 3% to 4% in the top ten. Material for sequencing was PBMCs. Receptors were obtained from a young man in good health and CMV-seropositive. Both conserved end residues are part of each CDR3. Fields, in order: J gene, V gene, D gene, clone size, CDR3 DNA, CDR3 protein. A D gene is named only where the DNA matches it firmly. Clone size is stated in some rows and not others, as once, few, many or a class when expanded.

TRBJ1-2 TRBV7-2 NA NA TGTGCCAGCAGCTTTGCGCCGGGACAATATGGCTACACCTTC CASSFAPGQYGYTF
TRBJ2-2 TRBV7-2 TRBD2 NA TGTGCCAGCAGCTTAAGCCGCGGGAGAGGATACACCGGGGAGCTGTTTTTT CASSLSRGRGYTGELFF
TRBJ2-7 TRBV4-3 TRBD1 NA TGCGCCAGCAGCCCGGCGGGACAGGGGTTCGAGCAGTACTTC CASSPAGQGFEQYF
TRBJ1-1 TRBV27 NA NA TGTGCCAGCAGACCCAGGGGAGGGAGCACTGAAGCTTTCTTT CASRPRGGSTEAFF
TRBJ2-2 TRBV7-7 NA few TGTGCTAGCAGCCCCCGTTCCGGGGAGCTGTTTTTT CASSPRSGELFF
TRBJ1-1 TRBV4-3 NA NA TGCGCCAGCAGCCAAGATTGGGCACAGGGGAACACTGAAGCTTTCTTT CASSQDWAQGNTEAFF
TRBJ2-5 TRBV5-4 TRBD1 NA TGTGCCAGCAGCCCCGGGACAGTCCAAGAGACCCAGTACTTC CASSPGTVQETQYF
TRBJ2-2 TRBV4-3 TRBD2 few TGCGCCAGCAGCCAAGAACGAACGGGGGGGCGCACCGGGGAGCTGTTTTTT CASSQERTGGRTGELFF
TRBJ1-2 TRBV4-3 NA few TGCGCCAGCAGCCAAGTCTCGGGGGGCGGTCGTGGCACCTTC CASSQVSGGGRGTF
TRBJ2-2 TRBV19 TRBD1 NA TGTGCCAGTAGTAGGGACAGGGGTACCGGGGAGCTGTTTTTT CASSRDRGTGELFF
TRBJ1-2 TRBV7-8 TRBD1 NA TGTGCCAGCAGGAGTCTGGACAGGGGGCTCGGCTACACCTTC CASRSLDRGLGYTF
TRBJ2-3 TRBV2 TRBD2 NA TGTGCCAGCTGCCGGACTAGCGGAAACACAGATACGCAGTATTTT CASCRTSGNTDTQYF
TRBJ2-3 TRBV30 TRBD2 NA TGTGCCTGGAGTGCTGGGACTAGAGGCGATACGCAGTATTTT CAWSAGTRGDTQYF
TRBJ2-1 TRBV7-9 TRBD1 once TGTGCCAGCAGCCGGGACAGTAATGAGCAGTTCTTC CASSRDSNEQFF
TRBJ1-5 TRBV27 TRBD1 NA TGTGCCAGCAGTTTAAAGGGGGCGGAGGCCGGCAATCAGCCCCAGCATTTT CASSLKGAEAGNQPQHF
TRBJ1-1 TRBV5-4 NA NA TGTGCCAGCAGCTTGCTATCGGGGTCACACGCGTCCGTTGAAGCTTTCTTT CASSLLSGSHASVEAFF